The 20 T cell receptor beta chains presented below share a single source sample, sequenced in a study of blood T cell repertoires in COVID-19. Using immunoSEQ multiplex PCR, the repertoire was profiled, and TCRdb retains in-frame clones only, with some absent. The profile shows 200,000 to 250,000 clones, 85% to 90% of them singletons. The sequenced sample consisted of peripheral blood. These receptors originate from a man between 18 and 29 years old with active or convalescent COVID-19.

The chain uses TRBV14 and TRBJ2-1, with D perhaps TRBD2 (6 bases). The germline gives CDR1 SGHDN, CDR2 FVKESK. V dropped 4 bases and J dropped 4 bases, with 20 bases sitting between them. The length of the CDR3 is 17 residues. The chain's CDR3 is CASSLPSAAGRYNEQFF. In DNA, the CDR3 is TGTGCCAGCAGCCTTCCTTCTGCCGCGGGACGGTACAATGAGCAGTTCTTC.

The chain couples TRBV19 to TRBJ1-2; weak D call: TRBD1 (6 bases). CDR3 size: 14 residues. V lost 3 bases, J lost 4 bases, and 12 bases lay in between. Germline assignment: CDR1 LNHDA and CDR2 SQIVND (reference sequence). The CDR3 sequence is CASSISGQPYGYTF. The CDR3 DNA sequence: TGTGCCAGTAGTATCTCCGGACAGCCCTATGGCTACACCTTC.

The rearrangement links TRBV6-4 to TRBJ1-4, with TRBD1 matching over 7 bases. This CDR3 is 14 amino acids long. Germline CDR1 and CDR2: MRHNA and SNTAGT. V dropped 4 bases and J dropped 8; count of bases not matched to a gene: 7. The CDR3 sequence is CASSVEAGGEKLFF. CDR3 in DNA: TGTGCCAGCAGTGTTGAGGCAGGGGGAGAAAAACTGTTTTTT.

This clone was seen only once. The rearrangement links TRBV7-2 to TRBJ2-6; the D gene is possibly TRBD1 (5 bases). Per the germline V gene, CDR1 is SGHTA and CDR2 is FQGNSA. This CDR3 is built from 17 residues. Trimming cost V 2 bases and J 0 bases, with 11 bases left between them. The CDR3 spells CASSLSLGPSGANVLTF. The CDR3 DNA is TGTGCCAGCAGCTTATCCTTGGGGCCCTCTGGGGCCAACGTCCTGACTTTC.

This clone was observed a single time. CDR3 DNA sequence: TGTGCCAGCAGTGGACAGGGTAGTTTGGGCAATCAGCCCCAGCATTTT. This gives the protein CASSGQGSLGNQPQHF. This chain links TRBV5-5 with TRBJ1-5; the match to TRBD1 covers 8 bases. CDR1 is SGHKS and CDR2 is YYEKEE in the germline V gene (reference sequence). This CDR3 has 16 residues. Trimming removed 5 bases from V and 2 bases from J; junction bases left unmatched: 9.

The DNA for the CDR3 is TGTGCCACCGAATACCTTCCTTTAGGGACAGCGAAAGGAAGTACGCAGTATTTT. As protein: CATEYLPLGTAKGSTQYF. The chain has TRBV15 and TRBJ2-3; 7 positions agree with TRBD1. This CDR3 has 18 amino acids. The V gene end was trimmed by 8 bases and the J gene end by 8 bases; junction bases not matched to a gene: 25. Germline loops: CDR1 LNHNV, CDR2 YYDKDF (reference sequence).

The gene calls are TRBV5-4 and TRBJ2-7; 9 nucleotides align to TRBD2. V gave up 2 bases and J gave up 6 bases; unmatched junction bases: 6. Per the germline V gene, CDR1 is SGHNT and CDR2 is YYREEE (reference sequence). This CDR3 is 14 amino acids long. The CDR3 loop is CASSLIAGVSEQYF. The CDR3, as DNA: TGTGCCAGCAGCTTAATAGCGGGAGTCTCCGAGCAGTACTTC.

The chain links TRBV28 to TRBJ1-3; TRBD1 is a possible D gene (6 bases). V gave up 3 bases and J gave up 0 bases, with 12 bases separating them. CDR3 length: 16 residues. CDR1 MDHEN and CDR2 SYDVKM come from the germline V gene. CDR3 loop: CASSFFGGLSGNTIYF. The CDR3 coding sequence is TGTGCCAGCAGTTTCTTCGGGGGGCTCTCTGGAAACACCATATATTTT.

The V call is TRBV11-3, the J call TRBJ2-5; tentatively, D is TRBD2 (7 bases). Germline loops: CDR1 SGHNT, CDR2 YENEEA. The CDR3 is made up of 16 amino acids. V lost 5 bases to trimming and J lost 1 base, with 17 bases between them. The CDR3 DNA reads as TGTGCCAGCAGCCCGTCACAGGGAGGGGTCCAAGAGACCCAGTACTTC. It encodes CASSPSQGGVQETQYF. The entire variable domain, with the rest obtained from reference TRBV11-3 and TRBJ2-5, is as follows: EAGVVQSPRYKIIEKKQPVAFWCNPISGHNTLYWYLQNLGQGPELLIRYENEEAVDDSQLPKDRFSAERLKGVDSTLKIQPAELGDSAVYLCASSPSQGGVQETQYFGPGTRLLVL.

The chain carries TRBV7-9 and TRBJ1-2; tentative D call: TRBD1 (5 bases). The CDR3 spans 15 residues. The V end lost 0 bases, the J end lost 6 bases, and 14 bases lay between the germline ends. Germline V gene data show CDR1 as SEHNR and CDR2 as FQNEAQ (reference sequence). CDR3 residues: CASSLAAGGGDGYTF. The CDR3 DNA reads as TGTGCCAGCAGCTTAGCCGCCGGGGGAGGAGATGGCTACACCTTC.

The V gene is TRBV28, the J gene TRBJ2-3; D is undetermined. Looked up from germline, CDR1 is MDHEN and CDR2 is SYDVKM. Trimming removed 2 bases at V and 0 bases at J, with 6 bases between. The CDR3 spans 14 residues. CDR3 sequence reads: CASSLMTSTDTQYF. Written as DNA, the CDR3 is TGTGCCAGCAGTTTAATGACTAGCACAGATACGCAGTATTTT.

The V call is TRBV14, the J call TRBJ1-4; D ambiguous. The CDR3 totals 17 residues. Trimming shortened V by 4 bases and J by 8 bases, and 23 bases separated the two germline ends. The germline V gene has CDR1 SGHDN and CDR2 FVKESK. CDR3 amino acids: CASSPRFSSRHGEKLFF. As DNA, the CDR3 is TGTGCCAGCAGCCCAAGGTTTTCTTCCCGACATGGCGAAAAACTGTTTTTT.

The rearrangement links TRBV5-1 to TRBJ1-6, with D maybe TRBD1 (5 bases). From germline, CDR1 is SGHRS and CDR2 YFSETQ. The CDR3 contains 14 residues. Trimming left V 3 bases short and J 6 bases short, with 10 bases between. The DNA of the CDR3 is TGCGCCAGCAGCTCGGGGGAGTCTAATTCACCCCTCCACTTT. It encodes CASSSGESNSPLHF. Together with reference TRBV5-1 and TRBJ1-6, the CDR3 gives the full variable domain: KAGVTQTPRYLIKTRGQQVTLSCSPISGHRSVSWYQQTPGQGLQFLFEYFSETQRNKGNFPGRFSGRQFSNSRSEMNVSTLELGDSALYLCASSSGESNSPLHFGNGTRLTVT.

The CDR3 DNA reads TGTGCCACGGGCGGGGGATACACCGGGGAGCTGTTTTTT. Translation gives CATGGGYTGELFF. The chain recombines TRBV19 with TRBJ2-2; 7 nucleotides line up with TRBD2. The CDR3 totals 13 residues. Per germline, CDR1 LNHDA and CDR2 SQIVND (reference sequence). The ends lost 10 bases at V and 3 bases at J; junction bases unmatched: 5.

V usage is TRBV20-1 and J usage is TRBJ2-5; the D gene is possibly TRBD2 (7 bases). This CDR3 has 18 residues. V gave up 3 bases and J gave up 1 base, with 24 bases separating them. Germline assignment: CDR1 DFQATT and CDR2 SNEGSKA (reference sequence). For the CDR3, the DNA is TGCAGTGCTAGTCACTGGGGGGCTAGCGGAGACCCCCAAGAGACCCAGTACTTC. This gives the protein CSASHWGASGDPQETQYF.

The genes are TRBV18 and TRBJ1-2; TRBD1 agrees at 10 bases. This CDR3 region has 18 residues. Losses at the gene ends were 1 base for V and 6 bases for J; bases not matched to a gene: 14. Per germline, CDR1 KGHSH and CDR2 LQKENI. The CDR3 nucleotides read TGTGCCAGCTCACCACTGCCCCCAGAGGGACAGGGGACCAATGGCTACACCTTC. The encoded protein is CASSPLPPEGQGTNGYTF.

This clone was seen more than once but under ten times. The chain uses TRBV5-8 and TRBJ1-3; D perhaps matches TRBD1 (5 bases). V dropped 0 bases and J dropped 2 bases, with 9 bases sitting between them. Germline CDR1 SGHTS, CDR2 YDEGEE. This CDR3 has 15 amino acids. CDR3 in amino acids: CASSLVGRAGNTIYF. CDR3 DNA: TGTGCCAGCAGCTTGGTTGGCAGGGCTGGAAACACCATATATTTT.

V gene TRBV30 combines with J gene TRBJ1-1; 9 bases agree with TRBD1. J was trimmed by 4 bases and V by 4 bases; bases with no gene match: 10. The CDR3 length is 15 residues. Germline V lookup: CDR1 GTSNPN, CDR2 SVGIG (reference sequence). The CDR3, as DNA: TGTGCCTGGACCCCCGGTTTGGGACAGGGCACTGAAGCTTTCTTT. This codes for CAWTPGLGQGTEAFF.

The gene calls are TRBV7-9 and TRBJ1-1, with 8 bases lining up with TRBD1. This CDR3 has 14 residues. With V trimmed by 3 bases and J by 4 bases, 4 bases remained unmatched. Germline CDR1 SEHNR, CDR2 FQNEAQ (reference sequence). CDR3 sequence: CASSFRTGSTEAFF. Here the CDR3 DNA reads TGTGCCAGCAGCTTTCGGACAGGGTCCACTGAAGCTTTCTTT.

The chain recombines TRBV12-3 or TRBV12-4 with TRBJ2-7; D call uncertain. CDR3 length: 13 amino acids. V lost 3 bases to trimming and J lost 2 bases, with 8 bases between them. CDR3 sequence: CASSLSFPYEQYF. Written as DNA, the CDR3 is TGTGCCAGCAGTTTGAGCTTCCCCTACGAGCAGTACTTC.